This is a list of T cell receptor beta chains from one sample in a study of T-cell memory formation after mild COVID-19. MiXCR was run by TCRdb on the 5' RACE reads, yielding one entry per CDR3 protein. The table includes some 300,000 distinct CDR3 sequences, approximately 19% detected once. Sequencing was done on a sample of PBMCs or a T cell subset sorted from them (not recorded which). The source of these receptors is a man aged 18 to 30 who had mild COVID-19 (a few samples of this study predate the infection). Cell type and time point are not known. Both conserved end residues are part of each CDR3. A D gene is named only where the DNA matches it firmly. Clone sizes are given selectively: once, few, many, or a class where the clone is expanded.

clone size | D gene | J gene | CDR3 length | V gene | CDR3 protein | CDR3 DNA
few | - | TRBJ2-2 | 16 | TRBV7-8 | CASRAGTFGDTGELFF | TGTGCCAGCAGAGCCGGGACCTTCGGGGACACCGGGGAGCTGTTTTTT
few | - | TRBJ2-1 | 12 | TRBV28 | CASRWGGYEQFF | TGTGCCAGCAGGTGGGGAGGATATGAGCAGTTCTTC
many | TRBD2 | TRBJ2-3 | 16 | TRBV7-2 | CASSQGTSGDTDTQYF | TGTGCCAGCAGTCAAGGGACTAGCGGGGACACAGATACGCAGTATTTT
- | - | TRBJ1-5 | 14 | TRBV6-2/TRBV6-3 | CASNVMGRNQPQHF | TGTGCCAGCAATGTGATGGGAAGGAACCAGCCCCAGCATTTT
- | - | TRBJ2-5 | 11 | TRBV12-5 | CASASWETQYF | TGTGCTAGTGCCTCATGGGAGACCCAGTACTTC
few | - | TRBJ1-1 | 13 | TRBV7-2 | CASSFVRGTEAFF | TGTGCCAGCAGCTTTGTTCGAGGGACTGAAGCTTTCTTT
- | - | TRBJ2-7 | 14 | TRBV12-3/TRBV12-4 | CASSPQGGLYEQYF | TGTGCCAGCAGCCCGCAGGGGGGGCTGTACGAGCAGTACTTC
few | - | TRBJ1-6 | 11 | TRBV25-1 | CASSEGAPLHF | TGTGCCAGCAGTGAAGGGGCACCCCTCCACTTT
few | - | TRBJ2-7 | 15 | TRBV4-1 | CASSPSDGPSYEQYF | TGCGCCAGCAGCCCCTCCGACGGGCCTTCCTACGAGCAGTACTTC
few | - | TRBJ1-3 | 13 | TRBV6-6 | CASRGPAENTIYF | TGTGCCAGCAGGGGTCCTGCAGAGAACACCATATATTTT
few | - | TRBJ1-4 | 14 | TRBV7-9 | CASSHDISPEKLFF | TGTGCCAGCAGTCATGACATATCACCGGAAAAACTGTTTTTT